The TCR beta chain described here comes from a study of cytomegalovirus exposure and HLA in healthy donors (dated by TCRdb to about 2017). About the investigation overall: In an earlier analysis of roughly 590 of the donors, about 270 Gb of sequence data and 120 million or so unique TCR beta sequences from about 180 million T cells were reported. Roughly 300 gigabases of sequencing data and 70 million to 100 million unique TCR sequences were included in an early release covering roughly 700 HLA-typed donors. Among the approximately 400 genotyped donors, around 79% belonged to the genetic ancestry cluster associated with self-reported Caucasian donors. The aim of the study was to test whether cataloging public T cell receptors could identify signatures of past pathogen exposure. The T cell repertoires of under 750 subjects were profiled by immunosequencing and related to cytomegalovirus serostatus. Besides the first cohort of approximately 710 subjects, a separate validation cohort made up of 120 different subjects was used. The study combined high-throughput TCR immunosequencing, statistical association of individual TCRs with disease status, and machine learning to predict cytomegalovirus infection status. To study patterns of TCR occurrence, a later analysis re-analyzed previously published TCR beta repertoires from around 660 donors and added high-resolution HLA genotyping. In the later analysis, no new phenotypic data were used to find candidate immune exposures; instead, reliance was placed on TCR beta sequences and their occurrence across donors. An earlier analysis of around 580 of the donors used high-throughput TCR beta sequencing to judge whether each TCR beta V gene segment behaved as functional or pseudogenic. Alongside the repertoire data, information on donor age, sex, ethnicity and CMV serostatus was compiled. Genome-wide SNP genotypes for about 65% of the 666 donors were used in a later genetic analysis, which treated that subset as a discovery cohort. Every repertoire in the discovery cohort had been generated on one and the same sequencing platform. HLA typing included class I and class II loci at four-digit resolution. The number of donors typed differed by locus, with 629-630 for A, B, C, DRB1 and DQB1, 522 for DQA1, 606 for DPA1, and about 450 for DPB1. Four to six DR-DQ haplotypes were handled as single units for association and clustering because linkage in the cohort was strong. Among some 410 genotyped donors of the cohort, an average of approximately 220,000 unique TCR beta nucleotide sequences was sequenced per donor, of which approximately 19% were non-productive. What the work shows at the level of the full study, not this receptor alone: Linkage disequilibrium might explain the correlated functional status among segregating V segments, but an unknown experimental factor could not be ruled out. In an earlier analysis of more than 450 of the donors, most TCR beta V segments were observed in productive rearrangements about 90% or about 30% of the time, broadly matching IMGT annotations. It was suggested by the authors that the approach could potentially be generalized to other disease states and immunological phenotypes. The earlier analysis of 587 of the donors excluded 15 to 20 rarely observed V segments, including chromosome 9 orphons, because counts were too low. Some IMGT-functional V segments, including TRBV6-2 and TRBV6-3, could not be distinguished by the 87-base-pair reads and were therefore excluded. A further reported finding was that TCR beta sequences accurately predicted the HLA-A and HLA-B alleles for most subjects in the first cohort. In the study, about 150 TCR beta chains were listed as associated with cytomegalovirus. A later genetic analysis reported fewer N-insertions in productive TCRs among donors in an Asian-associated ancestry cluster than the 666-donor mean. A cluster of highly shared sequence variants was judged likely to be a technical artifact of the sequencing pipeline. Assigning TCR associations to individual alleles was difficult when HLA alleles, especially DR and DQ, strongly co-occurred. Most CMV-associated TCR beta chains appeared to be HLA-restricted in a later analysis, and the HLA associations seemed to be driven largely by CMV exposure. Three of the identified cytomegalovirus-associated TCR beta chains were confirmed in vitro to be specific for cytomegalovirus antigens. For the cohort, immune exposure information was limited to CMV serostatus. In a later analysis, HLA-associated TCR beta chains were found to be more clonally expanded and to have lower generation probabilities than equally common non-associated chains. Presence/absence analyses assumed roughly uniform sequencing depth across donors, an assumption that may not hold. This cohort had only TCR beta chains sequenced, and the lack of alpha or paired-chain data limited which features could be detected. Specific HLA alleles were associated with over 15,000 TCR beta sequences at a false discovery rate of 0.05 in a later analysis. The classifier was reported to diagnose cytomegalovirus status with high specificity and sensitivity in both the original cohort and the validation cohort. Most TCR sequences were observed very rarely across donors, whereas some public TCRs were present in many individuals. Because HLA typing was missing for some donors at each locus, association tests included only the typed subset. In a later analysis, TCR association rates were found to vary across HLA loci, with the most associated TCRs seen for DRB1 alleles and the fewest for HLA-C alleles. A later genetic analysis associated a missense DCLRE1C variant with V-gene and J-gene trimming of TCR beta chains, and an independent cohort replicated the association. In a later analysis, several top co-occurrence clusters were reported to appear linked to parvovirus B19, influenza, CMV and Epstein-Barr virus.

The cohort was made up of under 800 healthy bone marrow donors. At the time of sampling, every cohort member was nominally healthy, though immune exposures that went unrecorded were likely present. The donor tested CMV seronegative, placing the donor among the 350 to 400 seronegative members of the cohort. Each donor provided a peripheral blood sample, and peripheral blood mononuclear cells were used for TCR beta sequencing. The Qiagen DNeasy Blood Extraction Kit was used to extract genomic DNA from the blood cell samples. Reading from cysteine to phenylalanine, the CDR3 counts 16 amino acids. The DNA shown is the 48-base CDR3, in frame from base 1. Via the germline V gene, CDR1 is MGHRA and CDR2 YSYEKL. The junction carries 17 bases between V and J, which are trimmed by 1 base and 5 bases respectively. To prepare the library, the immunoSEQ multiplex PCR assay was applied. A mixture of 60 forward primers for TCR Vbeta segments and 13 reverse primers for TCR Jbeta segments was used in the multiplex PCR. A multiplex PCR assay on genomic DNA amplified the CDR3 region of rearranged TCR beta genes. On the Illumina HiSeq System, the amplified TCR beta libraries were sequenced as 87-base-pair reads. Per the source publication's procedure: A later analysis tallied around 82 million unique TCR beta chains across the approximately 670 repertoires, and about 10 million of those chains were shared by two or more donors. A nearest-neighbor algorithm error-corrected the raw reads and collapsed the reads into unique sequences, merging closely related sequences to remove PCR and sequencing errors. CDR3 sequences were aligned to IMGT reference sequences to assign V, D and J gene segments. For a sequence to be retained, at least a six-nucleotide match to both a V gene segment and a J gene segment was required. A rearrangement was called productive if the CDR3 had no stop codons and remained in frame with V and J, and every other rearrangement was called non-productive. Following IMGT convention, CDR3 was defined as the stretch from the second conserved V-encoded cysteine to the conserved J-encoded phenylalanine. In an earlier analysis of roughly 610 of the donors, sequences lacking an unambiguous match to a single V gene segment were excluded. In an earlier analysis of 587 of the donors, V segments were called functional above 56.7% productive rearrangements and were called segregating when the between-donor standard deviation exceeded 5%. To diagnose cytomegalovirus status from the catalog of TCR beta chain sequences, a statistical classification framework was built. V and J gene assignment, in a later analysis, came from comparing TCR nucleotide sequences with IMGT/GENE-DB human TR gene sequences. A later analysis assigned CDR3 sequences and most-parsimonious VDJ recombination scenarios with the TCRdist pipeline. In a later analysis, each TCR beta chain was defined by its CDR3 amino acid sequence together with its V-gene family, and reads lacking a unique V-gene family were excluded. As a way to deal with suspected cross-contamination and a sequencing artifact, a later analysis dropped under 600 nucleotide sequences that were highly shared and had low generation probability. A later analysis calculated a clonal expansion index for each public chain from normalized within-repertoire ranks of inferred template counts. A later analysis computed generation probabilities with a VDJ recombination model fitted to out-of-frame rearrangements, and checked the results against IGoR. Hypergeometric tests were used in a later analysis to score TCR-TCR, TCR-HLA and TCR-CMV co-occurrence, with a repertoire-size bias correction applied to the TCR pairs. In a later analysis, false discovery rates were estimated by permuting HLA or CMV assignments 20 times. In a later analysis, co-occurring TCRs were grouped with DBSCAN, and TCRdist sequence similarity was added when clustering was performed within HLA-allele-positive subsets. For co-occurrence clustering, repertoires with fewer than 30,000 or more than 120,000 public chains were excluded, along with roughly 5 repertoires with anomalous nucleotide sharing. TCRdb obtained this table from immuneACCESS and retained in-frame rearrangements with V and J assigned. These tables miss some clones; where compared with another copy, unresolved V genes account for less than half of the shortfall, and the remainder is unexplained. V and J calls and clone size are given by that table; D and trimming were obtained from the DNA. The sample data list some 190,000 clones, and 70% to 80% of these were observed just once. Jointly, the top ten make up approximately 1.4% of the sample.

This clone has more than one count but fewer than ten. Its antigen is currently not known. No clone much larger than this one lies a single base away; base qualities are absent. The rearranged chain carries TRBV4-1 and TRBJ1-1; the D gene is not confidently resolved. Sequencing was carried out using PBMCs. This TCR was sampled from a man between 18 and 35 years old in good health and CMV-seronegative. The CDR3 region reads CASSQGPGGEETEAFF. The bases read TGCGCCAGCAGCCAAGGACCCGGCGGGGAGGAAACTGAAGCTTTCTTT.